This T cell receptor (beta chain) is from a study of blood T cells in healthy people across ages. The study's findings and limits: Diversity figures based on one million T cells were deemed too low.

With a J-beta primer mix and a sample-barcoded 5' primer, a second PCR ran 7 to 11 cycles. TCRdb re-called the 5' RACE reads with MiXCR, one entry per CDR3 protein. The repertoire includes over 450,000 distinct CDR3 sequences, around 24% of them detected once, and approximately 8.7% sits in the top ten. This CDR3 contains 14 residues. The germline V gene encodes CDR1 WSHSY and CDR2 SAAADI. Trimming cost V 0 bases and J 3 bases, with 8 bases left between them. This clonotype was recorded a few times. Its antigen is still unknown. A further study also used this sample, focusing on T cells of mothers and their children.

Sequencing input: blood. The receptor was isolated from a boy aged 5 to 17 in good health. The V call is TRBV10-2, the J call TRBJ1-1; TRBD1 is a possible D gene (5 bases). CDR3 nucleotides: TGCGCCAGCAGTGAGTCGAGGGACTACACTGAAGCTTTCTTT. Translated: CASSESRDYTEAFF.